The 30 T cell receptor beta chains presented below share a single source sample, sequenced in a study of cytomegalovirus exposure and HLA in healthy donors. Both 60 Vbeta primers and 13 Jbeta primers went into the PCR. Only in-frame clones appear in the TCRdb table, and some are missing; sequencing was by immunoSEQ multiplex PCR. The table records around 130,000 clones, around 78% of them present only once. The sequenced sample consisted of PBMCs. These receptors were taken from a woman aged 45-60 years in good health and CMV-seronegative.

The chain recombines TRBV2 with TRBJ2-1, with D uncertain. This CDR3 region has 14 residues. Trimming pared 2 bases from V and 7 bases from J, leaving 12 bases between. Germline CDR1 and CDR2: SNHLY and FYNNEI. The CDR3 protein is CASSETMTLNEQFF. CDR3 bases: TGTGCCAGCAGTGAAACTATGACCTTAAATGAGCAGTTCTTC.

The chain is built from TRBV28 and TRBJ1-4; 7 bases map to TRBD1. Germline CDR1 reads MDHEN; CDR2 reads SYDVKM. Germline trimming cut 3 bases from V and 5 bases from J; bases unmatched to any gene: 6. The CDR3 contains 15 residues. The CDR3 bases are TGTGCCAGCAGTTTCGGGCGGACAGGCAATGAAAAACTGTTTTTT. Its translation: CASSFGRTGNEKLFF.

This sequence joins TRBV6-1 and TRBJ2-1, with 10 bases identical to TRBD2. CDR3 length: 15 amino acids. The V segment lost 5 bases and the J segment 1 base; nucleotides outside the gene matches: 2. Germline V gene data show CDR1 as MNHNS and CDR2 as SASEGT. The CDR3 DNA follows: TGTGCCAGCAGTCTGACTAGCGGGTCCTACAATGAGCAGTTCTTC. This codes for CASSLTSGSYNEQFF.

J is TRBJ2-1 and V is TRBV19; perhaps TRBD1 as D (5 bases). V lost 5 bases and J lost 1, with 12 bases in between. The germline gives CDR1 LNHDA, CDR2 SQIVND (reference sequence). The CDR3 has 15 amino acids. The CDR3 sequence: CASSAGLKSYNEQFF. The CDR3 region has the DNA TGTGCCAGTAGTGCAGGGTTAAAGTCCTACAATGAGCAGTTCTTC.

This chain links TRBV28 with TRBJ1-1; 7 bases match TRBD1. This CDR3 is 15 amino acids long. The V gene's germline CDR1 is MDHEN and CDR2 SYDVKM. J gave up 0 bases and V 6 bases, and 7 bases lay outside the gene matches. CDR3 bases: TGTGCCAGCAGGATAGGGGGCGGGATGAACACTGAAGCTTTCTTT. Its translation is CASRIGGGMNTEAFF. Full variable domain (outside the CDR3, taken from reference TRBV28 and TRBJ1-1): DVKVTQSSRYLVKRTGEKVFLECVQDMDHENMFWYRQDPGLGLRLIYFSYDVKMKEKGDIPEGYSVSREKKERFSLILESASTNQTSMYLCASRIGGGMNTEAFFGQGTRLTVV.

The chain links TRBV5-4 to TRBJ1-1; TRBD1 matches 12 bases. Germline CDR1 SGHNT, CDR2 YYREEE (reference sequence). The CDR3 runs to 17 residues. The ends lost 4 bases at V and 4 bases at J; junction bases unmatched: 11. The DNA for the CDR3 is TGTGCCAGCAGCCCCCCGGGACAGGGGGCTAAAACCACTGAAGCTTTCTTT. Amino acid sequence: CASSPPGQGAKTTEAFF.

This rearrangement joins TRBV7-9 to TRBJ2-7, with 8 nucleotides matching TRBD1. The CDR3 totals 15 residues. Germline loops: CDR1 SEHNR, CDR2 FQNEAQ (reference sequence). Trimming cost V 5 bases and J 5 bases; bases outside gene matches: 11. The CDR3 sequence is CASSQPATGVNEQYF. CDR3 coding DNA: TGTGCCAGCAGCCAACCGGCGACAGGGGTAAACGAGCAGTACTTC.

J is TRBJ1-4 and V is TRBV14, with 10 positions matching TRBD1. The germline CDR1 and CDR2 sequences are SGHDN and FVKESK. V shed 0 bases and J 5 bases; nucleotides not matched to a gene: 6. The length of the CDR3 is 17 residues. DNA of the CDR3: TGTGCCAGCAGCCAAGATTTGGGACAGGGGAAGAATGAAAAACTGTTTTTT. It is translated as CASSQDLGQGKNEKLFF.

The chain combines TRBV9 with TRBJ1-3; possibly TRBD1 for D (6 bases). V was clipped by 1 base and J by 0 bases, with 11 bases between them. Germline CDR1 SGDLS, CDR2 YYNGEE. CDR3 length equals 16 residues. CDR3 amino acids: CASSVTPTGSGNTIYF. The CDR3 DNA reads as TGTGCCAGCAGCGTAACGCCGACAGGCTCTGGAAACACCATATATTTT.

This clone was picked up one time. The rearrangement joins TRBV7-3 to TRBJ2-1; no firm D call. Trimming pared 4 bases from V and 4 bases from J, leaving 8 bases between. Germline-derived CDR1 and CDR2 are SGHTA and FQGTGA. The CDR3 has 13 residues. The DNA for the CDR3 is TGTGCCAGCAGCTCGCCCCAGTACAATGAGCAGTTCTTC. It codes for CASSSPQYNEQFF.

This chain links TRBV15 with TRBJ2-1, with 7 nucleotides matching TRBD1. With V trimmed by 1 base and J by 5 bases, 8 bases remained unmatched. Germline assignment: CDR1 LNHNV and CDR2 YYDKDF (reference sequence). This CDR3 region has 16 residues. The CDR3 loop is CATSRVGQRLNNEQFF. CDR3 in DNA: TGTGCCACCAGCAGAGTGGGACAGCGGCTAAACAATGAGCAGTTCTTC.

This clone appeared a single time. The chain recombines TRBV15 with TRBJ1-1, with 10 bases that match TRBD1. The CDR3 is 17 amino acids. Per germline, CDR1 LNHNV and CDR2 YYDKDF (reference sequence). With V trimmed by 0 bases and J by 5 bases, 9 bases remained unmatched. The CDR3 DNA sequence: TGTGCCACCAGCAGAGATGACAGGGGGCGACGGGGGACTGAAGCTTTCTTT. Amino acids: CATSRDDRGRRGTEAFF.

The chain combines TRBV28 with TRBJ2-4, with D possibly matching TRBD1 (7 bases). V was trimmed by 6 bases and J by 8 bases, leaving 11 bases between them. The CDR3 is made up of 12 amino acids. The germline CDR1 and CDR2 sequences are MDHEN and SYDVKM. CDR3 bases: TGTGCCAGCAGCCAGGGGGGATACATTCAGTACTTC. It codes for CASSQGGYIQYF.

In this sample, this clone turned up once. The rearrangement links TRBV19 to TRBJ2-1; 7 nucleotides line up with TRBD2. CDR3 length: 16 amino acids. The V segment lost 2 bases and the J segment 1 base; nucleotides outside the gene matches: 5. CDR1 is LNHDA, CDR2 SQIVND, per germline (reference sequence). The CDR3 DNA follows: TGTGCCAGTAGTATACGCGGGAGACAGTCCTACAATGAGCAGTTCTTC. Its translation is CASSIRGRQSYNEQFF.

This chain links TRBV7-8 with TRBJ2-3; D possibly corresponds to TRBD2 (6 bases). Germline values: CDR1 SGHVS, CDR2 FQNEAQ. Deletions cut 1 base from V and 6 bases from J, with 17 bases between. CDR3 size: 16 residues. This CDR3 reads CASSLERSVGGDTQYF. DNA of the CDR3: TGTGCCAGCAGCTTAGAACGATCGGTAGGAGGGGATACGCAGTATTTT.

The chain has TRBV6-6 and TRBJ2-3, with 13 nucleotides matching TRBD2. V trimming: 2 bases; J trimming: 8 bases; junction bases outside the gene matches: 4. Per germline, CDR1 MNHNY and CDR2 SVGAGI (reference sequence). This CDR3 comprises 15 residues. CDR3 nucleotide sequence: TGTGCCAGCAGTTACACTAGCGGGAGGGCCGGTACGCAGTATTTT. Translated: CASSYTSGRAGTQYF.

This clone has a single count. This chain links TRBV5-1 with TRBJ1-1; D remains ambiguous. Trimming took off 2 bases at V and 0 bases at J, with 11 bases between the two ends. The CDR3 totals 15 residues. CDR1 and CDR2 (germline): SGHRS, YFSETQ. For the CDR3, the DNA is TGCGCCAGCAGCTTCGGAACTACACTGAACACTGAAGCTTTCTTT. Its protein product is CASSFGTTLNTEAFF.

About this clone: The junction does not match germline at one end; this may be a read error. The CDR3 region is CSVEVRGGINGYGYPF. Here the CDR3 DNA reads TGCAGCGTTGAAGTACGGGGGGGGATAAACGGCTATGGCTACCCCTTC. The J gene is TRBJ1-2, the V gene TRBV29-1; possible D gene TRBD1, 5 bases. Germline assignment: CDR1 SQVTM and CDR2 ANQGSEA. The CDR3 contains 16 residues.

The V and J genes are TRBV27 and TRBJ2-7; 7 nucleotides agree with TRBD1. In germline, CDR1 is MNHEY, CDR2 SMNVEV (reference sequence). CDR3 length equals 12 residues. The V and J ends lost 5 bases and 4 bases, in that order; junction bases with no gene match: 2. The CDR3 DNA follows: TGTGCCAGCAGTCGACAGGGTTACGAGCAGTACTTC. Its protein product is CASSRQGYEQYF.

V and J are TRBV6-4 and TRBJ1-1; no clear D gene. The germline CDR1 and CDR2 sequences are MRHNA and SNTAGT. The CDR3 sequence is 15 residues long. V lost 7 bases and J lost 1, with 16 bases in between. The CDR3 DNA reads TGTGCCAGCAAAGTCAGCGGGGTGGCGAACACTGAAGCTTTCTTT. This encodes CASKVSGVANTEAFF.

To note about this clone: Other nucleotide sequences in the sample specify the same CDR3. The chain has TRBV30 and TRBJ1-4; 10 bases align to TRBD1. Germline loops: CDR1 GTSNPN, CDR2 SVGIG (reference sequence). The CDR3 runs 13 residues. V was clipped by 5 bases and J by 4 bases; unmatched bases: 1. CDR3 residues: CAWGTGVNEKLFF. The CDR3 coding sequence is TGTGCCTGGGGGACAGGGGTTAATGAAAAACTGTTTTTT.

The chain uses TRBV7-3 and TRBJ2-1; 7 bases match TRBD2. CDR3 size: 15 residues. Trimming took 1 base from V and 3 from J; bases not matched to a gene: 3. CDR1 and CDR2 from the germline V gene are SGHTA and FQGTGA. The CDR3 sequence is CASSLRLAVYNEQFF. Written as DNA, the CDR3 is TGTGCCAGCAGCTTAAGGCTAGCGGTCTACAATGAGCAGTTCTTC.

This rearrangement joins TRBV29-1 to TRBJ2-1, with 7 bases identical to TRBD1. J gave up 0 bases and V 8 bases, and 13 bases lay outside the gene matches. The CDR3 covers 16 residues. The germline V gene has CDR1 SQVTM and CDR2 ANQGSEA. The CDR3 sequence is CSLNVPTGPSYNEQFF. The CDR3 DNA reads as TGCAGCCTTAACGTCCCGACAGGGCCCTCCTACAATGAGCAGTTCTTC.

V and J are TRBV7-8 and TRBJ2-5; the D gene is possibly TRBD2 (5 bases). Germline V lookup: CDR1 SGHVS, CDR2 FQNEAQ. This CDR3 comprises 17 residues. The germline V and J ends were trimmed by 7 bases and 5 bases, with 26 bases remaining between them. The CDR3 DNA reads as TGTGCCAGCACCCCTTGGAGGACCGGGCAAGGTGGGGAGACCCAGTACTTC. It translates to CASTPWRTGQGGETQYF.

V gene TRBV29-1 combines with J gene TRBJ1-2, with 8 bases identical to TRBD1. The germline gives CDR1 SQVTM, CDR2 ANQGSEA. The CDR3 spans 13 residues. The V gene end was trimmed by 7 bases and the J gene end by 4 bases; junction bases not matched to a gene: 8. For the CDR3, the DNA is TGCAGCGGAACTGACAGGGGCAGCTATGGCTACACCTTC. It translates to CSGTDRGSYGYTF. The complete variable domain, with remaining parts taken from reference TRBV29-1 and TRBJ1-2, reads SAVISQKPSRDICQRGTSLTIQCQVDSQVTMMFWYRQQPGQSLTLIATANQGSEATYESGFVIDKFPISRPNLTFSTLTVSNMSPEDSSIYLCSGTDRGSYGYTFGSGTRLTVV.

The chain links TRBV4-3 to TRBJ2-6; D is possibly TRBD1 (5 bases). Germline CDR1 reads LGHNA; CDR2 reads YSLEER. The CDR3 is made up of 18 amino acids. V was pared by 0 bases and J by 0 bases, with 12 bases between. The chain's CDR3 is CASSQETGPSSGANVLTF. For the CDR3, the DNA is TGCGCCAGCAGCCAAGAAACAGGCCCAAGCTCTGGGGCCAACGTCCTGACTTTC.

The chain joins TRBV9 to TRBJ2-2; TRBD2 matches 13 bases. Germline V gene lookup returns CDR1 SGDLS and CDR2 YYNGEE. The CDR3 has 16 amino acids. Trimming removed 3 bases from V and 6 bases from J; junction bases left unmatched: 5. CDR3 loop: CASSDKLAGGSGELFF. The CDR3 region has the DNA TGTGCCAGCAGCGATAAACTAGCGGGAGGGTCCGGGGAGCTGTTTTTT.

The chain is built from TRBV9 and TRBJ2-6; TRBD2 aligns across 7 bases. The junction had 6 bases not matched to a gene; V was cut back by 6 bases and J by 3 bases. The CDR3 sequence is 15 residues long. The germline gives CDR1 SGDLS, CDR2 YYNGEE. The CDR3 sequence: CASTAGSLGANVLTF. The CDR3 DNA reads TGTGCCAGCACAGCGGGGTCTCTTGGGGCCAACGTCCTGACTTTC.

V gene TRBV7-6 combines with J gene TRBJ1-1; D remains ambiguous. The CDR3 length is 13 residues. Germline CDR1 SGHVS, CDR2 FNYEAQ. V shed 1 base and J shed 7 bases, with 10 bases lying between them. The CDR3 DNA is TGTGCCAGCAGCTTAGGCGAAGAGGGTGAAGCTTTCTTT. Its translation: CASSLGEEGEAFF.

V usage is TRBV5-8 and J usage is TRBJ2-5; a weak D match, TRBD1 (6 bases). This CDR3 contains 14 residues. In germline, CDR1 is SGHTS, CDR2 YDEGEE. V was trimmed by 1 base and J by 5 bases, leaving 12 bases between them. The DNA of the CDR3 is TGTGCCAGCAGCTTGATCAGGGGCAAGGAGACCCAGTACTTC. Its translation is CASSLIRGKETQYF.